Listed below are T cell receptor beta chains from one sample, sequenced in a study of cytomegalovirus exposure and HLA in healthy donors. Sequencing used immunoSEQ multiplex PCR; TCRdb keeps in-frame clones, though not all of them. The sample has more than 250,000 clones, just over 85% seen once. Sequences were obtained from PBMCs. The origin of the receptors is a woman between 18 and 30 years old in good health and CMV-seronegative. The CDR3 runs from the conserved cysteine through the conserved F or W. A D gene is named only where the DNA matches it firmly. The size entry is marked missing in some rows and otherwise reads once, few, many or a size class.

d_call j_call clone_size v_call cdr3_aa cdr3_nt
TRBD1 TRBJ1-5 - TRBV28 CASSSYLGQSNQPQHF TGTGCCAGCAGTTCCTATCTGGGACAGAGCAATCAGCCCCAGCATTTT
TRBD2 TRBJ2-5 - TRBV2 CASSPYVAGGQETQYF TGTGCCAGCAGTCCCTACGTAGCGGGAGGACAAGAGACCCAGTACTTC
TRBD1 TRBJ2-5 - TRBV28 CASSPLGQGGWQETQYF TGTGCCAGCAGTCCCCTCGGACAGGGTGGCTGGCAAGAGACCCAGTACTTC
TRBD2 TRBJ2-7 - TRBV14 CASSQERTSGRGPYEQYF TGTGCCAGCAGCCAAGAAAGGACTAGCGGGAGAGGACCCTACGAGCAGTACTTC
- TRBJ2-2 - TRBV6-5 CASSYVVGELFF TGTGCCAGCAGTTACGTAGTCGGGGAGCTGTTTTTT
TRBD2 TRBJ2-3 - TRBV5-4 CASSAGLAGGTDTQYF TGTGCCAGCAGCGCCGGACTAGCGGGAGGAACAGATACGCAGTATTTT
- TRBJ2-5 - TRBV4-3 CASSTLLQETQYF TGCGCCAGTTCCACCCTACTGCAAGAGACCCAGTACTTC
- TRBJ2-7 - TRBV4-1 CASSRSGTPYEQYF TGCGCCAGCAGCAGAAGCGGGACACCTTACGAGCAGTACTTC
TRBD1 TRBJ2-7 - TRBV29-1 CSADDRGSNEQYF TGCAGCGCCGACGACAGGGGCAGCAACGAGCAGTACTTC
- TRBJ1-1 - TRBV5-6 CASSLQDNLNTEAFF TGTGCCAGCAGCCTACAGGACAATCTGAACACTGAAGCTTTCTTT
- TRBJ1-5 - TRBV5-6 CASSLIAFLPYSNQPQHF TGTGCCAGCAGCTTGATCGCGTTTCTCCCATATAGCAATCAGCCCCAGCATTTT
- TRBJ1-3 - TRBV18 CASSILPRVDTIYF TGTGCCAGCTCAATATTGCCCCGGGTGGACACCATATATTTT
TRBD1 TRBJ1-1 few TRBV10-1 CATQRDRVGAFF TGCGCCACCCAACGGGACAGGGTGGGTGCTTTCTTT
- TRBJ2-7 - TRBV11-2 CASSLVFTGAPYEQYF TGTGCCAGCAGCTTAGTGTTTACCGGAGCCCCCTACGAGCAGTACTTC
- TRBJ1-1 few TRBV30 CAWSGNMNTEAFF TGTGCCTGGAGCGGGAACATGAACACTGAAGCTTTCTTT
- TRBJ2-2 - TRBV2 CASNEQGGTGELFF TGTGCCAGCAATGAACAGGGAGGCACCGGGGAGCTGTTTTTT
TRBD2 TRBJ2-3 once TRBV9 CASSQRELFTDTQYF TGTGCCAGCAGCCAGCGGGAGCTCTTCACAGATACGCAGTATTTT
TRBD2 TRBJ2-1 - TRBV5-1 CASSLVAGARNEQFF TGCGCCAGCAGCTTGGTGGCGGGAGCGCGTAATGAGCAGTTCTTC
TRBD2 TRBJ2-7 - TRBV28 CASSFTFLAATEVYEQYF TGTGCCAGCAGTTTCACCTTTCTAGCGGCCACGGAGGTCTACGAGCAGTACTTC
- TRBJ1-4 - TRBV2 CAITRGGFGSNEKLFF TGTGCCATCACCCGAGGGGGATTTGGCAGCAACGAAAAACTGTTTTTT
- TRBJ2-1 - TRBV28 CASSPGGLEWQFF TGTGCCAGCAGCCCCGGTGGTTTGGAGTGGCAGTTCTTC
- TRBJ2-3 - TRBV6-1 CASSSGGTGTDTQYF TGTGCCAGCAGTAGTGGGGGGACCGGCACAGATACGCAGTATTTT
- TRBJ2-1 - TRBV9 CASSPREKSYNEQFF TGTGCCAGCAGCCCCCGGGAGAAATCCTACAATGAGCAGTTCTTC
TRBD2 TRBJ2-7 - TRBV5-1 CASRWEGTYEQYF TGCGCCAGCAGGTGGGAGGGTACCTACGAGCAGTACTTC
TRBD1 TRBJ2-3 - TRBV5-1 CASSLGQGAPDTQYF TGCGCCAGCAGCTTGGGACAGGGGGCCCCAGATACGCAGTATTTT
TRBD2 TRBJ2-1 - TRBV5-1 CASSSQREFGNEQFF TGCGCCAGCAGCTCTCAGCGGGAGTTTGGCAATGAGCAGTTCTTC
- TRBJ2-1 - TRBV7-6 CASSLALTLGQFF TGTGCCAGCAGCTTAGCCTTGACTCTTGGGCAGTTCTTC
- TRBJ1-3 - TRBV7-2 CASSFDTSGNTIYF TGTGCCAGCAGCTTTGACACCTCTGGAAACACCATATATTTT
- TRBJ1-5 - TRBV25-1 CASSRGNQPQHF TGTGCCAGCAGCCGGGGAAATCAGCCCCAGCATTTT
- TRBJ2-1 - TRBV7-9 CASSLGTLLSLSYNEQFF TGTGCCAGCAGCCTCGGGACTCTTCTTTCCCTCTCCTACAATGAGCAGTTCTTC
- TRBJ2-1 - TRBV6-6 CASRVRNEQFF TGTGCCAGCAGGGTGCGCAATGAGCAGTTCTTC
- TRBJ1-2 - TRBV29-1 CSVEPGLKQGYTF TGCAGCGTTGAACCGGGACTTAAGCAGGGCTACACCTTC
TRBD2 TRBJ2-1 - TRBV28 CASVGTSGYNEQFF TGTGCCAGCGTCGGGACTAGCGGGTACAATGAGCAGTTCTTC
TRBD2 TRBJ2-7 - TRBV6-1 CASSEAGTSGSIVGYTYEQYF TGTGCCAGCAGTGAAGCGGGGACTAGCGGGAGTATTGTGGGGTATACCTACGAGCAGTACTTC
- TRBJ2-1 - TRBV2 CASSRDSTYNEQFF TGTGCCAGCAGTCGGGACTCAACCTACAATGAGCAGTTCTTC
TRBD1 TRBJ1-2 - TRBV5-1 CASSLEGTGSLFGYTF TGCGCCAGCAGCTTGGAAGGGACAGGGAGCCTGTTTGGCTACACCTTC